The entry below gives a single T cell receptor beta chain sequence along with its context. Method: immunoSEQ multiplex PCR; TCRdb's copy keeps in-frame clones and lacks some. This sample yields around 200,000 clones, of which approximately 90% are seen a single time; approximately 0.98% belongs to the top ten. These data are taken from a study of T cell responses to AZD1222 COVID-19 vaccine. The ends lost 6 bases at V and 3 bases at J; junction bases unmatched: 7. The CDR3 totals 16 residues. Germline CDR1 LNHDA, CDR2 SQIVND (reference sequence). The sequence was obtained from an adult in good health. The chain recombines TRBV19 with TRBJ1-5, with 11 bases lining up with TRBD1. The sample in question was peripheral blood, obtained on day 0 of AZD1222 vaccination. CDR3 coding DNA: TGTGCCAGTAGGAACCAGGGACAGGGGGACAATCAGCCCCAGCATTTT. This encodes CASRNQGQGDNQPQHF.